The 32 T cell receptor beta chains listed next were all sequenced from one sample in a study of blood T cell repertoires in COVID-19 (dated by TCRdb to the early 2020s). The library relied on the immunoSEQ multiplex PCR assay. The source is immuneACCESS, and TCRdb retained only in-frame sequences with V and J called. Part of the clones is not carried over; for the studies checked, unresolved V genes explain less than half of this, and the remainder is unexplained. The sample table holds roughly 230,000 clones, of which approximately 80% were seen once. About 7.4% of the sample rests with the top ten. Sequenced material: peripheral blood. The receptor set was obtained from a woman in her forties or fifties with acute or convalescent COVID-19.

The sample holds a few counts of this clone. The V and J genes are TRBV12-3 or TRBV12-4 and TRBJ2-7, with TRBD1 matching 8 bases. Germline trimming cut 8 bases from V and 4 bases from J; bases unmatched to any gene: 7. The CDR3 length is 13 residues. CDR3 nucleotide sequence: TGTGCCAGCCCTTGGACAGGGAGATACGAGCAGTACTTC. It yields the protein CASPWTGRYEQYF.

This chain links TRBV7-6 with TRBJ1-4; 10 bases map to TRBD1. The CDR3 sequence is 20 residues long. With V trimmed by 2 bases and J by 0 bases, 12 bases remained unmatched. Per germline, CDR1 SGHVS and CDR2 FNYEAQ. The CDR3: CASSLRSGQGVYATNEKLFF. The CDR3 region has the DNA TGTGCCAGCAGCTTAAGATCAGGACAGGGGGTCTATGCAACTAATGAAAAACTGTTTTTT.

The chain carries TRBV6-5 and TRBJ1-6, with D unclear. Germline CDR1 MNHEY, CDR2 SVGAGI. The CDR3 runs to 13 residues. V was shortened by 2 bases and J by 10 bases, with 9 bases between the two germline ends. CDR3 sequence (DNA): TGTGCCAGCAGTTACGGTCCGGAGTCACCCCTCCACTTT. The encoded protein is CASSYGPESPLHF.

The chain links TRBV7-9 to TRBJ1-6; D ambiguous. The V gene's germline CDR1 is SEHNR and CDR2 FQNEAQ (reference sequence). Between the trimmed V and J ends, which lost 5 bases and 9 bases, there was a span of 8 bases. The CDR3 sequence is 12 residues long. The CDR3 coding sequence is TGTGCCAGCAGCCGCGATTCTTCACCCCTCCACTTT. This translates into CASSRDSSPLHF.

The V and J genes are TRBV9 and TRBJ2-3; 8 positions agree with TRBD2. V was pared by 6 bases and J by 2 bases, with 8 bases of the junction left unmatched. CDR3 length: 15 residues. Germline V gene lookup returns CDR1 SGDLS and CDR2 YYNGEE. Here the CDR3 DNA reads TGTGCCAGCACTCCAGGGACTAGACACACAGATACGCAGTATTTT. Protein product: CASTPGTRHTDTQYF. The full variable domain, its missing parts supplied by reference TRBV9 and TRBJ2-3, is DSGVTQTPKHLITATGQRVTLRCSPRSGDLSVYWYQQSLDQGLQFLIQYYNGEERAKGNILERFSAQQFPDLHSELNLSSLELGDSALYFCASTPGTRHTDTQYFGPGTRLTVL.

The chain carries TRBV3-1 (or the pseudogene TRBV3-2) and TRBJ2-5; D gene uncertain. Trimming left V 4 bases short and J 7 bases short, with 10 bases between. This CDR3 region has 12 residues. Germline values: CDR1 LGHDT, CDR2 YNNKEL (reference sequence). The CDR3 region is CASSRWLVTQYF. CDR3 nucleotides: TGTGCCAGCAGCCGCTGGTTAGTGACCCAGTACTTC.

J is TRBJ2-3 and V is TRBV19, with 9 bases matching TRBD2. The V gene's germline CDR1 is LNHDA and CDR2 SQIVND (reference sequence). The CDR3 extends over 17 amino acids. The ends lost 0 bases at V and 2 bases at J; junction bases unmatched: 6. CDR3 coding DNA: TGTGCCAGTAGTATAGATTATGGCGGGGGGGCCACAGATACGCAGTATTTT. Its translation is CASSIDYGGGATDTQYF.

On this clone: At one end, the junction sequence differs from germline, possibly due to a read error. The genes are TRBV29-1 and TRBJ2-3; a weak D match, TRBD2 (6 bases). The CDR3 is 13 residues long. Germline V CDR1 and CDR2: SQVTM, ANQGSEA. CDR3: CSVEGGKGDAQYF. As DNA, the CDR3 is TGCAGCGTTGAAGGCGGGAAGGGAGATGCGCAGTATTTT.

V usage is TRBV4-3 and J usage is TRBJ1-4, with TRBD1 as a possible D gene (5 bases). Trimming removed 0 bases from V and 1 base from J, with 18 bases in between. CDR1 LGHNA and CDR2 YSLEER come from the germline V gene. This CDR3 spans 19 amino acids. In DNA, the CDR3 is TGCGCCAGCAGCCAAGATAACTGGGTCAGGGCCGTAACTAATGAAAAACTGTTTTTT. Translating it yields CASSQDNWVRAVTNEKLFF.

The CDR3 is CASSLGQTGGNTEAFF. The CDR3 DNA sequence: TGCGCCAGCAGCTTGGGCCAGACAGGTGGGAACACTGAAGCTTTCTTT. The genes are TRBV5-1 and TRBJ1-1, with D maybe TRBD1 (6 bases). This CDR3 comprises 16 residues. Germline assignment: CDR1 SGHRS and CDR2 YFSETQ. The V end lost 0 bases, the J end lost 1 base, and 13 bases lay between the germline ends.

The chain recombines TRBV28 with TRBJ2-2; TRBD2 is a possible D gene (6 bases). Germline values: CDR1 MDHEN, CDR2 SYDVKM. The CDR3 is made up of 13 amino acids. Trimming removed 4 bases at V and 5 bases at J, with 8 bases between. The CDR3 bases are TGTGCCAGCAGTTGGGGGGAGACCGGGGAGCTGTTTTTT. Protein sequence: CASSWGETGELFF.

This chain uses TRBV5-1 with TRBJ2-5; possible D gene TRBD2, 5 bases. Germline CDR1 is SGHRS and CDR2 is YFSETQ. Trimming removed 8 bases at V and 3 bases at J, with 14 bases between. This CDR3 contains 13 residues. The CDR3 nucleotides read TGCGCCAGTCGAAATGGAGGCGAAGAGACCCAGTACTTC. It is translated as CASRNGGEETQYF. Drawing the rest from reference TRBV5-1 and TRBJ2-5, the complete variable domain is KAGVTQTPRYLIKTRGQQVTLSCSPISGHRSVSWYQQTPGQGLQFLFEYFSETQRNKGNFPGRFSGRQFSNSRSEMNVSTLELGDSALYLCASRNGGEETQYFGPGTRLLVL.

Points on this clone: No DNA is shown, since the ends of the CDR3 on it are uncertain; the CDR3 is the one TCRdb lists. J is TRBJ2-7 and V is TRBV5-6; the table's D gene call, TRBD2, was not cross checked with the DNA. Per germline, CDR1 SGHDT and CDR2 YYEEEE. Counting both end residues, the CDR3 totals 18 amino acids. The CDR3 loop is CASSLSSTSGGGFLSGIF.

The sample holds one count of this clone. The rearrangement links TRBV19 to TRBJ2-5; 7 bases are a match to TRBD1. Trimming took 4 bases from V and 1 from J; bases not matched to a gene: 9. The CDR3 totals 16 residues. Germline V CDR1 and CDR2: LNHDA, SQIVND (reference sequence). In DNA form, the CDR3 reads TGTGCCAGTAGTACATCTCGACAGGGACCCCAAGAGACCCAGTACTTC. It codes for CASSTSRQGPQETQYF.

The count of this clone is one. Relative to the germline gene, one junction end is altered; a read error may explain this. Different DNA sequences within this sample yield the same CDR3. The V and J genes are TRBV7-9 and TRBJ2-1; 11 bases fit TRBD2. This CDR3 spans 14 amino acids. Germline CDR1 is SEHNR and CDR2 is FQNEAQ (reference sequence). The CDR3 loop is CASSLLAGEFEQFF. The CDR3 region has the DNA TGCGCCAGCAGCTTACTAGCGGGAGAGTTTGAGCAGTTCTTC.

V gene TRBV5-1 combines with J gene TRBJ2-7; D is perhaps TRBD2 (5 bases). V was pared by 4 bases and J by 0 bases, with 5 bases between. CDR3 length: 12 residues. The germline gives CDR1 SGHRS, CDR2 YFSETQ. CDR3 nucleotides: TGCGCCAGCAGCGGGAGCTCCTACGAGCAGTACTTC. Translation: CASSGSSYEQYF.

The chain combines TRBV7-9 with TRBJ2-5; 10 bases are shared with TRBD2. Germline CDR1 SEHNR, CDR2 FQNEAQ (reference sequence). Losses at the gene ends were 5 bases for V and 4 bases for J; bases not matched to a gene: 16. The CDR3 sequence is 18 residues long. The CDR3 sequence: CASSQIPGASGRGETQYF. The CDR3 DNA reads TGTGCCAGCAGCCAAATCCCGGGGGCTAGCGGGAGAGGAGAGACCCAGTACTTC.

The V gene is TRBV5-6, the J gene TRBJ1-1; 7 bases are a match to TRBD1. This CDR3 comprises 16 residues. The germline gives CDR1 SGHDT, CDR2 YYEEEE. J lost 3 bases, V lost 4 bases, and 12 bases had no gene match. The CDR3 sequence: CASSHAGTVLDTEAFF. For the CDR3, the DNA is TGTGCCAGCAGCCACGCCGGGACAGTTCTTGACACTGAAGCTTTCTTT.

J is TRBJ2-2 and V is TRBV25-1, with TRBD2 matching over 7 bases. The CDR3 consists of 15 residues. V shed 3 bases and J 6 bases; nucleotides not matched to a gene: 7. In germline, CDR1 is MGHDK, CDR2 SYGVNS. The CDR3 coding sequence is TGTGCCAGCAGTGACTCGCGGGAGTTATCCGGGGAGCTGTTTTTT. This sequence encodes CASSDSRELSGELFF.

The rearrangement uses TRBV7-8 and TRBJ1-3; the D gene is possibly TRBD1 (6 bases). CDR1 is SGHVS, CDR2 FQNEAQ, per germline. This CDR3 is 14 amino acids long. The V end was cut by 6 bases, the J end by 4 bases, with 13 bases between. The CDR3 DNA sequence: TGTGCCAGCAGTCTCCAGGGGTCGGGAAACACCATATATTTT. Translation gives CASSLQGSGNTIYF.

The chain has TRBV27 and TRBJ1-2; weak D call: TRBD1 (6 bases). Germline lookup yields CDR1 MNHEY and CDR2 SMNVEV (reference sequence). Trimming took off 2 bases at V and 5 bases at J, with 18 bases between the two ends. The CDR3 has 16 residues. The chain's CDR3 is CASSLELPTGPYGYTF. CDR3 DNA sequence: TGTGCCAGCAGTTTAGAATTGCCGACAGGCCCTTATGGCTACACCTTC.

The chain is built from TRBV3-1 (or the pseudogene TRBV3-2) and TRBJ1-6; 9 nucleotides match TRBD1. With V trimmed by 0 bases and J by 7 bases, 4 bases remained unmatched. Per germline, CDR1 LGHDT and CDR2 YNNKEL (reference sequence). The CDR3 totals 16 residues. The CDR3 sequence is CASSQDTGQGNSPLHF. CDR3 coding DNA: TGTGCCAGCAGCCAAGATACCGGACAGGGGAATTCACCCCTCCACTTT.

The V and J genes are TRBV5-1 and TRBJ2-7; 7 positions match TRBD1. V was clipped by 7 bases and J by 6 bases; unmatched bases: 16. Germline CDR1 SGHRS, CDR2 YFSETQ. The CDR3 covers 15 residues. CDR3 region: CASEENNRGVGEQYF. The CDR3 DNA reads as TGCGCCAGCGAGGAAAATAACAGGGGTGTGGGCGAGCAGTACTTC.

The rearrangement links TRBV2 to TRBJ1-2; D gene ambiguous. Trimming took off 2 bases at V and 4 bases at J, with 8 bases between the two ends. The CDR3 consists of 13 residues. The germline V gene has CDR1 SNHLY and CDR2 FYNNEI. The CDR3 region has the DNA TGTGCCAGCAGTGAATCTAATTCCTATGGCTACACCTTC. Translation gives CASSESNSYGYTF. The full variable domain, with the rest looked up from reference TRBV2 and TRBJ1-2, is EPEVTQTPSHQVTQMGQEVILRCVPISNHLYFYWYRQILGQKVEFLVSFYNNEISEKSEIFDDQFSVERPDGSNFTLKIRSTKLEDSAMYFCASSESNSYGYTFGSGTRLTVV.

This chain links TRBV5-6 with TRBJ1-6; unclear D gene. Deletions cut 1 base from V and 0 bases from J, with 5 bases between. The CDR3 covers 15 residues. In germline, CDR1 is SGHDT, CDR2 YYEEEE. DNA for the CDR3: TGTGCCAGCAGCTTGAAGAGCTCCTATAATTCACCCCTCCACTTT. Encoded protein: CASSLKSSYNSPLHF.

This chain links TRBV18 with TRBJ2-3; 10 bases align to TRBD2. V gave up 3 bases and J gave up 4 bases; unmatched junction bases: 4. CDR1 and CDR2 from the germline V gene are KGHSH and LQKENI. This CDR3 region has 15 residues. The CDR3 protein is CASSPPSGSADTQYF. Here the CDR3 DNA reads TGTGCCAGCTCACCCCCTAGCGGGAGTGCAGATACGCAGTATTTT.

J is TRBJ2-1 and V is TRBV19, with 12 bases that match TRBD2. V was clipped by 3 bases and J by 6 bases; unmatched bases: 15. The V gene's germline CDR1 is LNHDA and CDR2 SQIVND (reference sequence). This CDR3 is built from 19 residues. CDR3 amino acids: CASSIRTGASGRASNEQFF. The CDR3 DNA is TGTGCCAGTAGTATCAGGACAGGGGCTAGCGGGAGGGCCAGCAATGAGCAGTTCTTC. The variable domain in full, completed from reference TRBV19 and TRBJ2-1, reads DGGITQSPKYLFRKEGQNVTLSCEQNLNHDAMYWYRQDPGQGLRLIYYSQIVNDFQKGDIAEGYSVSREKKESFPLTVTSAQKNPTAFYLCASSIRTGASGRASNEQFFGPGTRLTVL.

The V gene is TRBV6-2 or TRBV6-3, the J gene TRBJ2-7; maybe TRBD2 (6 bases). The CDR3 length is 15 residues. V lost 5 bases and J lost 0, with 14 bases in between. CDR1 and CDR2 from the germline V gene are MNHEY and SVGEGT. CDR3 residues: CASSRSPGLSYEQYF. CDR3 coding DNA: TGTGCCAGCAGTCGTTCTCCGGGACTCTCCTACGAGCAGTACTTC.

This clone was detected only a few times. This rearrangement joins TRBV27 to TRBJ2-1, with D perhaps TRBD2 (6 bases). V shed 6 bases and J shed 12 bases, with 15 bases lying between them. CDR3 size: 12 residues. CDR1 MNHEY and CDR2 SMNVEV come from the germline V gene (reference sequence). CDR3 sequence: CASRAPGTGQFF. CDR3 nucleotides: TGTGCCAGCAGAGCCCCGGGGACTGGGCAGTTCTTC.

V usage is TRBV9 and J usage is TRBJ2-1; D remains unclear. The CDR3 covers 12 residues. With 4 bases removed from V and 10 bases from J, the gap between germline ends came to 12 bases. Germline lookup yields CDR1 SGDLS and CDR2 YYNGEE. The CDR3 is CASSTISQEQFF. The CDR3 DNA reads TGTGCCAGCAGCACAATCTCTCAGGAGCAGTTCTTC.

The chain combines TRBV3-1 (or the pseudogene TRBV3-2) with TRBJ1-2; possibly TRBD1 for D (5 bases). The CDR3 length is 14 residues. Trimming stripped 1 base from V and 4 bases from J, with 10 bases between. The germline CDR1 and CDR2 sequences are LGHDT and YNNKEL (reference sequence). CDR3 amino acids: CASSQGGQLYGYTF. The CDR3 DNA reads TGTGCCAGCAGCCAAGGGGGCCAGCTCTATGGCTACACCTTC.

The V and J genes are TRBV19 and TRBJ2-1, with TRBD2 identical over 14 bases. V was pared by 5 bases and J by 0 bases, with 9 bases of the junction left unmatched. Germline V CDR1 and CDR2: LNHDA, SQIVND (reference sequence). The CDR3 has 19 amino acids. The CDR3 DNA follows: TGTGCCAGTAGTGACGGACTAGCGGGGGGATCTAGCTCCTACAATGAGCAGTTCTTC. Translation: CASSDGLAGGSSSYNEQFF.